Below, one TCR beta chain is given with its context. The target antigen is unknown. The CDR3 loop spans 12 amino acids. Germline loops: CDR1 SQVTM, CDR2 ANQGSEA. The V and J ends lost 1 base and 2 bases respectively, with 5 bases between them. This sample is drawn from a study of beta chain features in type 1 diabetes. Study outcomes and limitations: Type 1 diabetes patients had moderately but significantly shorter TCRB CDR3s in all four CD4+ subsets.

All of the isolated RNA was reverse transcribed, so expressed TCRB transcripts were sequenced. Here immunoSEQ multiplex PCR was the method, and the copy in TCRdb shows in-frame clones only, minus some. The sample yields about 350,000 clones, about 20% seen once. Specimen: naive CD4+ T cells from blood. The chain joins TRBV29-1 to TRBJ1-2; D is perhaps TRBD1 (5 bases). This sequence originates from a woman under 30 in good health. The CDR3 DNA reads TGCAGCGTTGAAGCAGGGAACTATGGCTACACCTTC. This sequence encodes CSVEAGNYGYTF.